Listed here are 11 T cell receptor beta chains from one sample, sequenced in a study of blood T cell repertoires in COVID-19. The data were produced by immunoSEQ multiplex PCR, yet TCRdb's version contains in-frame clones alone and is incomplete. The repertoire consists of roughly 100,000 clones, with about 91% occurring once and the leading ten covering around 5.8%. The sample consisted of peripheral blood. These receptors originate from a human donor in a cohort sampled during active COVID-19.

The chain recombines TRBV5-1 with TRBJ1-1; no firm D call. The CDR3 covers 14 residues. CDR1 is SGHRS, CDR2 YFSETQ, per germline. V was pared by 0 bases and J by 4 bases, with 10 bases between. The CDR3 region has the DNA TGCGCCAGCAGCTTGGGGCCGACTGGCACTGAAGCTTTCTTT. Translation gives CASSLGPTGTEAFF.

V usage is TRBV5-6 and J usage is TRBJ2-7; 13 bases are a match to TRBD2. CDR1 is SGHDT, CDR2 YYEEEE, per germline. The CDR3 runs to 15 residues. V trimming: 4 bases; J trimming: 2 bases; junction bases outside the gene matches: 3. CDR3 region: CASSILAGGTYEQYF. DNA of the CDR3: TGTGCCAGCAGCATACTAGCGGGAGGGACCTACGAGCAGTACTTC.

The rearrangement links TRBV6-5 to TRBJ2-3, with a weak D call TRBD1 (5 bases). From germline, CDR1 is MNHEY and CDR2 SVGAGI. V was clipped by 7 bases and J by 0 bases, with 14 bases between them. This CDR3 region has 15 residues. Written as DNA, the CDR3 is TGTGCCAGCAAGGGGCAGACCGCTAGCACAGATACGCAGTATTTT. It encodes CASKGQTASTDTQYF.

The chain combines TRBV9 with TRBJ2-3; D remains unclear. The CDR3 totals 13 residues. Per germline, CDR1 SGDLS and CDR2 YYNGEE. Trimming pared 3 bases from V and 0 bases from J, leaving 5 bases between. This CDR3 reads CASSGESTDTQYF. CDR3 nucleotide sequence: TGTGCCAGCAGCGGAGAAAGCACAGATACGCAGTATTTT.

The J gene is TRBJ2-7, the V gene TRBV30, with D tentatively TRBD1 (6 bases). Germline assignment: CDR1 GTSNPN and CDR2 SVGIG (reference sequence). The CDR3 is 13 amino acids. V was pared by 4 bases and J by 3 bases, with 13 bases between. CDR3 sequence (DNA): TGTGCCTGGAACGGACAGTCAAACTACGAGCAGTACTTC. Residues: CAWNGQSNYEQYF. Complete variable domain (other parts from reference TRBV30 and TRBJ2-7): SQTIHQWPATLVQPVGSPLSLECTVEGTSNPNLYWYRQAAGRGLQLLFYSVGIGQISSEVPQNLSASRPQDRQFILSSKKLLLSDSGFYLCAWNGQSNYEQYFGPGTRLTVT.

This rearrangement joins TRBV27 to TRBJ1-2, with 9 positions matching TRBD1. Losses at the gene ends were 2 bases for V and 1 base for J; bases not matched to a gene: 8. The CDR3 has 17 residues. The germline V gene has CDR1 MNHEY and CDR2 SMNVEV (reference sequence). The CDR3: CASSLRVGTGNNYGYTF. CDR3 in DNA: TGTGCCAGCAGTTTAAGGGTAGGGACAGGGAATAACTATGGCTACACCTTC.

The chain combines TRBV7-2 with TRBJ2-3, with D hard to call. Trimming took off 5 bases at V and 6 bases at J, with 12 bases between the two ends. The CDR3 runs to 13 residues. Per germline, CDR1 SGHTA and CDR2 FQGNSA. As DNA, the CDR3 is TGTGCCAGCAGCCAAGCTCAGGCGGATACGCAGTATTTT. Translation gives CASSQAQADTQYF.

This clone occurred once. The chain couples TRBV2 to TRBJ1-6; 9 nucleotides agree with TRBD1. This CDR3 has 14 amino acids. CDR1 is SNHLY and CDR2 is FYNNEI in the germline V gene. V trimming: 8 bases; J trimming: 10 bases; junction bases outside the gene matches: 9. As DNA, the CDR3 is TGTGCCAGCCGATACAGGGGGCTAGAATCACCCCTCCACTTT. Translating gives CASRYRGLESPLHF. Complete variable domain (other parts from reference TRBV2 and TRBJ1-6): EPEVTQTPSHQVTQMGQEVILRCVPISNHLYFYWYRQILGQKVEFLVSFYNNEISEKSEIFDDQFSVERPDGSNFTLKIRSTKLEDSAMYFCASRYRGLESPLHFGNGTRLTVT.

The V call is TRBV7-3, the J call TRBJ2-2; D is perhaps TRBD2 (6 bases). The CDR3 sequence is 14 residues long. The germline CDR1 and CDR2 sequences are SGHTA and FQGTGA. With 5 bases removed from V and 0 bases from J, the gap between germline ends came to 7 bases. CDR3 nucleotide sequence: TGTGCCAGCAGCCGGGACTCGAACACCGGGGAGCTGTTTTTT. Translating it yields CASSRDSNTGELFF.

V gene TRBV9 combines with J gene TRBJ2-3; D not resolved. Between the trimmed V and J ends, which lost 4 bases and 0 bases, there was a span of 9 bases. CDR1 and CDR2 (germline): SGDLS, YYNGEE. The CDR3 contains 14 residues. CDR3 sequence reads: CASSIDGSTDTQYF. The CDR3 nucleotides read TGTGCCAGCAGCATAGACGGTAGCACAGATACGCAGTATTTT.

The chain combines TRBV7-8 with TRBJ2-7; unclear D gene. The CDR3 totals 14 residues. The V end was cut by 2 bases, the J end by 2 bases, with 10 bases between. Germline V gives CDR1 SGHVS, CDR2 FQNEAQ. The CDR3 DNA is TGTGCCAGCAGCTTACCGGTTTTGACCTACGAGCAGTACTTC. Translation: CASSLPVLTYEQYF.